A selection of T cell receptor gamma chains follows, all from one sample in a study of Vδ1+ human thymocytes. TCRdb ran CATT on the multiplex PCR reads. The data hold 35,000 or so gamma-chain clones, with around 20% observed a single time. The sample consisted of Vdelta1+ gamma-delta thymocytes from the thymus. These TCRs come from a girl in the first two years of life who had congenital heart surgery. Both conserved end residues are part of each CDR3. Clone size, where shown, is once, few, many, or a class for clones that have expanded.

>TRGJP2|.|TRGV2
TGTGCAACCTGGGGCGGCAGTAGTGATTGGATCAAGACGTTT
CATWGGSSDWIKTF
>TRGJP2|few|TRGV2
TGTGCCACCTGGGACGGGCTAATTAGTGATTGGATCAAGACGTTT
CATWDGLISDWIKTF
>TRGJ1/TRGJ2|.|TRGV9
TGTGCCTTGTGGGAGCCACATTCTGACGTAAAGAAACTCTTT
CALWEPHSDVKKLF
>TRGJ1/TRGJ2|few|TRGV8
TGTGCCACCTGGTTACCGGGGAAGAAACTCTTT
CATWLPGKKLF
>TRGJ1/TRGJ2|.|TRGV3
TGTGCCACCTGGGACAGGCCCCAGGGTTATTATAAGAAACTCTTT
CATWDRPQGYYKKLF
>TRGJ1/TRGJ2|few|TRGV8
TGTGCCACCTGGGCCGCGGAGACAAATTATTATAAGAAACTCTTT
CATWAAETNYYKKLF
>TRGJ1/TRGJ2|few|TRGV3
TGTGCCACCTGGGACCGTAGGTATAAGAAACTCTTT
CATWDRRYKKLF
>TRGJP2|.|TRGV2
TGTGCCACGGATTGGATCAAGACGTTT
CATDWIKTF
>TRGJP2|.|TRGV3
TGTGCCACCTGGGACAGGCCCGAACTCCGTAGTGATTGGATCAAGACGTTT
CATWDRPELRSDWIKTF
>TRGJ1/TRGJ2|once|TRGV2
TGTGCCACCTGGGACGCAAACCTTTATTATAAGAAACTCTTT
CATWDANLYYKKLF
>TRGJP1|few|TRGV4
TGTGCCACCTGGTTAAACACTGGTTGGTTCAAGATATTT
CATWLNTGWFKIF
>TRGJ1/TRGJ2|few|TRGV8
TGTGCCACCTGGACCGGTGGTGGTTATAAGAAACTCTTT
CATWTGGGYKKLF
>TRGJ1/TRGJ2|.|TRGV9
TGTGCCTTGTGGGAGTCGGCTTATTATAAGAAACTCTTT
CALWESAYYKKLF
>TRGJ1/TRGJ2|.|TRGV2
TGTGCCACCTGGGACGGGTCAGCTTCTGGATATTATAAGAAACTCTTT
CATWDGSASGYYKKLF
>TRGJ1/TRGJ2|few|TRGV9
TGTGCCTTGTGGGAGGCCGATCTGAAGAATTATTATAAGAAACTCTTT
CALWEADLKNYYKKLF
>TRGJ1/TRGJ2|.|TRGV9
TGTGCCTTGTGGGAGGTGCTCGTGGATTATAAGAAACTCTTT
CALWEVLVDYKKLF
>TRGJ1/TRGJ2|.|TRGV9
TGTGCCTTGTGGGAGGTTCTCTTGAATTATTATAAGAAACTCTTT
CALWEVLLNYYKKLF
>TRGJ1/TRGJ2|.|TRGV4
TGTGCCACCTGGGATGAGCCCCGTAGTTATAAGAAACTCTTT
CATWDEPRSYKKLF
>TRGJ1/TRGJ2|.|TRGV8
TGTGCCACCTGGGATAGGCGAAATTATTATAAGAAACTCTTT
CATWDRRNYYKKLF
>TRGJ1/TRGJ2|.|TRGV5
TGTGCCACCTGGGACGGGATCCATTATAAGAAACTCTTT
CATWDGIHYKKLF